This TCR beta chain was obtained from a study of Ad26.COV2.S vaccination and SARS-CoV-2 variants. Treatment in this sample: around 19 received Ad26.COV2.S at low or high dose, single or two shots; about five received placebo; per-sample allocation not given. Sampling occurred on day 63 after the first vaccine or placebo injection. The V segment lost 7 bases and the J segment 8 bases; nucleotides outside the gene matches: 7. The CDR3 contains 15 residues. Germline V lookup: CDR1 SGHTA, CDR2 FQGNSA. Clones were read by immunoSEQ multiplex PCR, and TCRdb kept only the in-frame ones, dropping some. The table lists 380,000 or so clones, roughly 89% of them singletons.

The chain recombines TRBV7-2 with TRBJ1-6; TRBD1 agrees at 11 bases. This material consisted of peripheral blood, taken in a trial of Ad26.COV2.S vaccine versus placebo. The TCR sequence derives from a person between 18 and 65 years old who received the Ad26.COV2.S COVID-19 vaccine or a placebo. The CDR3 nucleotides are TGTGCCAGCACCCGGGACAGGGGGTTTCATTCACCCCTCCACTTT. This sequence encodes CASTRDRGFHSPLHF. The variable domain in full, with the rest retrieved from reference TRBV7-2 and TRBJ1-6, is GAGVSQSPSNKVTEKGKDVELRCDPISGHTALYWYRQSLGQGLEFLIYFQGNSAPDKSGLPSDRFSAERTGGSVSTLTIQRTQQEDSAVYLCASTRDRGFHSPLHFGNGTRLTVT.